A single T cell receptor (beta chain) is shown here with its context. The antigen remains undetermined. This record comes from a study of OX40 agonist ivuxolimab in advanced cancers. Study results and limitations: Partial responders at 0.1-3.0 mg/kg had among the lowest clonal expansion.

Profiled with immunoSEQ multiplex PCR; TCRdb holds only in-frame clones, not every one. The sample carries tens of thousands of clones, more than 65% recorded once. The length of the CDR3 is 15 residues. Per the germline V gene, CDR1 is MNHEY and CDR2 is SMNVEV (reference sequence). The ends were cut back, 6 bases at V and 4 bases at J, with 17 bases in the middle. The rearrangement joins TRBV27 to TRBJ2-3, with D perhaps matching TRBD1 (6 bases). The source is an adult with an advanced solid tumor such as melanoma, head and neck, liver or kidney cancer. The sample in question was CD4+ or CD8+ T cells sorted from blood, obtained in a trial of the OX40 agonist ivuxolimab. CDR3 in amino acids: CASSTGSTLPDTQYF. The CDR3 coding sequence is TGTGCCAGCAGCACAGGGTCCACTCTTCCAGATACGCAGTATTTT.